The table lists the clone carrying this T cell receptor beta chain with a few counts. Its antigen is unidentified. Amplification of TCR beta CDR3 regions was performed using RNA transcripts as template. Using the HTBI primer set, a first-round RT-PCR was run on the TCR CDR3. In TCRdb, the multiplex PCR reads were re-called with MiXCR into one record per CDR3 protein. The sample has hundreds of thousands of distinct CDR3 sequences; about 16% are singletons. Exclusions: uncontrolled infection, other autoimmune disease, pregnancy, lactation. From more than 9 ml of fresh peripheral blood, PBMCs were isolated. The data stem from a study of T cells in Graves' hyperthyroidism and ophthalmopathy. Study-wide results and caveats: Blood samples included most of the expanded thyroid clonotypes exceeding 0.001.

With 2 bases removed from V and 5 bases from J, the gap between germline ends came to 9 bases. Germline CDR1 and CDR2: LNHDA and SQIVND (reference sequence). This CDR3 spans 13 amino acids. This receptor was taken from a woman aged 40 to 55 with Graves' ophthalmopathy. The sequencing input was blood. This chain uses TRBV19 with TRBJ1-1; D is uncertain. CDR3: CASSITGETEAFF. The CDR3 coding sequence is TGTGCCAGTAGTATAACGGGAGAAACTGAAGCTTTCTTT.